The 21 T cell receptor beta chains below come from one sample, sequenced in a study of cytomegalovirus exposure and HLA in healthy donors. Clones were sequenced by immunoSEQ multiplex PCR, and TCRdb holds only the in-frame ones, with some missing. The sample includes 130,000 or so clones, 70% to 90% of them seen just once. The sequencing sample was made of PBMCs. These TCRs come from a woman aged 25 to 45 in good health and CMV-seropositive.

The chain links TRBV11-2 to TRBJ1-5; tentatively, D is TRBD1 (6 bases). The CDR3 length is 15 residues. Germline V gene lookup returns CDR1 SGHAT and CDR2 FQNNGV. Trimming took off 3 bases at V and 6 bases at J, with 15 bases between the two ends. The CDR3 region is CASSLQGLVGQPQHF. Here the CDR3 DNA reads TGTGCCAGCAGCTTGCAGGGGTTGGTAGGTCAGCCCCAGCATTTT.

The V and J genes are TRBV2 and TRBJ2-7; 12 positions match TRBD2. Germline CDR1 reads SNHLY; CDR2 reads FYNNEI. Losses at the gene ends were 0 bases for V and 9 bases for J; bases not matched to a gene: 12. The CDR3 has 17 residues. As DNA, the CDR3 is TGTGCCAGCAGTGAAGCGCTTAGACTAGCGGGAGATCGTGTGCAGTACTTC. It codes for CASSEALRLAGDRVQYF.

The chain recombines TRBV7-9 with TRBJ2-7; D is undetermined. The germline CDR1 and CDR2 sequences are SEHNR and FQNEAQ (reference sequence). CDR3 length equals 12 residues. Trimming shortened V by 5 bases and J by 3 bases, and 8 bases separated the two germline ends. The CDR3 sequence is CASSPPGYEQYF. CDR3 bases: TGTGCCAGCAGCCCCCCGGGCTACGAGCAGTACTTC.

The chain has TRBV28 and TRBJ1-2; D ambiguous. Germline CDR1 reads MDHEN; CDR2 reads SYDVKM. Trimming pared 6 bases from V and 4 bases from J, leaving 15 bases between. This CDR3 is 14 amino acids long. The CDR3 sequence is CASSPPLAGYGYTF. CDR3 nucleotide sequence: TGTGCCAGCAGCCCCCCCCTGGCAGGCTATGGCTACACCTTC.

This chain connects TRBV27 to TRBJ1-1, with TRBD1 identical over 10 bases. Germline V gives CDR1 MNHEY, CDR2 SMNVEV (reference sequence). After removal of 6 bases from V and 0 bases from J, the junction contained 7 bases not matched to a gene. The CDR3 length is 16 residues. Written as DNA, the CDR3 is TGTGCCAGCAGCAGCGAAGGGACAGGGGTGAACACTGAAGCTTTCTTT. Amino acids: CASSSEGTGVNTEAFF.

Here the CDR3 reads CASSSTGGSEQYF. The CDR3 DNA reads TGTGCCAGCAGTAGCACCGGTGGCTCCGAGCAGTACTTC. The chain links TRBV11-3 to TRBJ2-7; the D is unclear. V was cut by 6 bases and J by 6 bases, with 15 bases left in between. This CDR3 has 13 amino acids. Germline V gene lookup returns CDR1 SGHNT and CDR2 YENEEA.

The chain is built from TRBV2 and TRBJ1-2; unclear D gene. This CDR3 has 13 residues. The germline gives CDR1 SNHLY, CDR2 FYNNEI. Trimming removed 5 bases at V and 2 bases at J, with 9 bases between. The DNA for the CDR3 is TGTGCCAGCAGTATAGGACTCAACTATGGCTACACCTTC. Its protein product is CASSIGLNYGYTF.

The V call is TRBV2, the J call TRBJ1-5; 7 positions agree with TRBD1. The germline V gene encodes CDR1 SNHLY and CDR2 FYNNEI. V was clipped by 8 bases and J by 6 bases; unmatched bases: 10. The CDR3 runs to 14 residues. The CDR3 region has the DNA TGTGCCAGCGGCCGCGACAGGGATGGTCAGCCCCAGCATTTT. Its protein is CASGRDRDGQPQHF. Drawing the rest from reference TRBV2 and TRBJ1-5, the complete variable domain is EPEVTQTPSHQVTQMGQEVILRCVPISNHLYFYWYRQILGQKVEFLVSFYNNEISEKSEIFDDQFSVERPDGSNFTLKIRSTKLEDSAMYFCASGRDRDGQPQHFGDGTRLSIL.

The chain couples TRBV14 to TRBJ2-7; weak D call: TRBD1 (6 bases). Per the germline V gene, CDR1 is SGHDN and CDR2 is FVKESK. Deletions cut 4 bases from V and 4 bases from J, with 17 bases between. The length of the CDR3 is 15 residues. Here the CDR3 reads CASSPMGTNLYEQYF. In DNA, the CDR3 is TGTGCCAGCAGCCCCATGGGGACAAATTTATACGAGCAGTACTTC.

The chain uses TRBV4-2 and TRBJ1-3, with a weak D call TRBD1 (5 bases). The CDR3 sequence is 16 residues long. The V end was cut by 0 bases, the J end by 0 bases, with 9 bases between. Germline V gives CDR1 LGHNA, CDR2 YNFKEQ. CDR3 nucleotide sequence: TGTGCCAGCAGCCAAGATCGGGGGATCTCTGGAAACACCATATATTTT. Amino acids: CASSQDRGISGNTIYF.

Here the CDR3 reads CASYQGGTQYF. The CDR3 DNA sequence: TGTGCCAGTTATCAGGGGGGCACGCAGTATTTT. The chain is built from TRBV27 and TRBJ2-3, with D perhaps matching TRBD1 (7 bases). The ends were cut back, 9 bases at V and 9 bases at J, with 13 bases in the middle. The CDR3 has 11 amino acids. Germline V gives CDR1 MNHEY, CDR2 SMNVEV (reference sequence).

V gene TRBV7-9 combines with J gene TRBJ1-1, with D possibly TRBD1 on 6 matching bases. The CDR3 loop spans 14 amino acids. The V end was cut by 8 bases, the J end by 1 base, with 14 bases between. Germline V gene data show CDR1 as SEHNR and CDR2 as FQNEAQ (reference sequence). CDR3 sequence: CASGQNKPNTEAFF. The CDR3 DNA reads as TGTGCCAGCGGACAGAACAAACCGAACACTGAAGCTTTCTTT.

This clone showed up just a few times. This sequence joins TRBV5-1 and TRBJ2-7; 9 bases agree with TRBD2. Trimming took 2 bases from V and 4 from J; bases not matched to a gene: 7. Germline V gives CDR1 SGHRS, CDR2 YFSETQ. The CDR3 runs 15 residues. Here the CDR3 DNA reads TGCGCCAGCAGCTTAAAATCTAGCGGGATATACGAGCAGTACTTC. Protein: CASSLKSSGIYEQYF.

The chain recombines TRBV28 with TRBJ2-1; D possibly corresponds to TRBD1 (5 bases). This CDR3 spans 13 amino acids. The V gene lost 7 bases and the J gene lost 4 bases, with 11 bases spanning the gap. Germline loops: CDR1 MDHEN, CDR2 SYDVKM. The DNA of the CDR3 is TGTGCCAGCAAGGACAAGATTTACAATGAGCAGTTCTTC. As protein: CASKDKIYNEQFF.

The V and J genes are TRBV6-1 and TRBJ2-7, with TRBD2 matching 8 bases. This CDR3 is built from 16 residues. The V and J ends lost 4 bases and 3 bases, in that order; junction bases with no gene match: 11. CDR1 and CDR2 from the germline V gene are MNHNS and SASEGT. DNA of the CDR3: TGTGCCAGCAGTGCTCGGAGCGGGAGATTCCTCTACGAGCAGTACTTC. It yields the protein CASSARSGRFLYEQYF.

CDR3 loop: CASSFVDGRNTIYF. CDR3 coding DNA: TGTGCCAGCAGTTTCGTAGACGGGAGAAACACCATATATTTT. V is TRBV28 and J is TRBJ1-3, with D uncertain. The CDR3 totals 14 residues. Trimming stripped 3 bases from V and 5 bases from J, with 11 bases between. Germline CDR1 MDHEN, CDR2 SYDVKM.

With regard to this clone: Different DNA sequences within this sample yield the same CDR3. This chain links TRBV18 with TRBJ1-5; TRBD1 agrees at 7 bases. The CDR3 contains 15 residues. With 1 base clipped from V and 1 base from J, the junction kept 1 base outside the gene matches. Germline V CDR1 and CDR2: KGHSH, LQKENI. The CDR3 is CASSPQGASNQPQHF. The CDR3 nucleotides read TGTGCCAGCTCACCACAGGGGGCCAGCAATCAGCCCCAGCATTTT.

This clone was seen only a few times. In DNA form, the CDR3 reads TGTGCCAGCTCACCACCCACTAGCTTGGGGACCCAGTACTTC. Its translation is CASSPPTSLGTQYF. V and J are TRBV18 and TRBJ2-5, with D perhaps matching TRBD2 (6 bases). The CDR3 is made up of 14 amino acids. Per germline, CDR1 KGHSH and CDR2 LQKENI. V lost 0 bases and J 7 bases, leaving 12 bases between the germline ends.

This chain links TRBV2 with TRBJ2-1; D is perhaps TRBD2 (6 bases). Germline loops: CDR1 SNHLY, CDR2 FYNNEI. The CDR3 consists of 13 residues. V was shortened by 7 bases and J by 5 bases, with 12 bases between the two germline ends. CDR3 in amino acids: CASKGLRNNEQFF. In DNA, the CDR3 is TGTGCCAGCAAGGGACTTCGCAACAATGAGCAGTTCTTC. The full variable domain, its missing parts supplied by reference TRBV2 and TRBJ2-1, is EPEVTQTPSHQVTQMGQEVILRCVPISNHLYFYWYRQILGQKVEFLVSFYNNEISEKSEIFDDQFSVERPDGSNFTLKIRSTKLEDSAMYFCASKGLRNNEQFFGPGTRLTVL.

V usage is TRBV27 and J usage is TRBJ2-4; possible D gene TRBD1, 5 bases. This CDR3 is built from 12 residues. Germline CDR1 MNHEY, CDR2 SMNVEV (reference sequence). V was pared by 6 bases and J by 10 bases, with 13 bases between. CDR3 loop: CASSPGARIQYF. The CDR3 DNA is TGTGCCAGCAGCCCTGGGGCCCGGATTCAGTACTTC.

The chain recombines TRBV5-4 with TRBJ2-2; no reliable D call. The germline V and J ends were trimmed by 3 bases and 7 bases, with 4 bases remaining between them. The CDR3 extends over 11 amino acids. CDR1 is SGHNT, CDR2 YYREEE, per germline (reference sequence). CDR3 bases: TGTGCCAGCAGCTCGGTCGGGGAGCTGTTTTTT. It specifies CASSSVGELFF.